These 23 T cell receptor beta chains originate from one sample sequenced in a study of identical twins. TCRdb re-called the 5' RACE reads with MiXCR, one entry per CDR3 protein. Altogether around 570,000 distinct CDR3 sequences are present, more than 9% being singletons, with the ten largest covering around 3%. This same sample was also part of a study on yellow fever vaccine responses in identical twins.

The sample comprised PBMCs. The receptors shown here come from a woman under 30 in good health.

This clonotype was counted at least ten times. The V and J genes are TRBV5-1 and TRBJ1-1, with D uncertain. The V gene lost 1 base and the J gene lost 0 bases, with 10 bases spanning the gap. The CDR3 has 15 residues. Germline V gene data show CDR1 as SGHRS and CDR2 as YFSETQ. The CDR3 DNA follows: TGCGCCAGCAGCTTGATAAGTCCCTTGAACACTGAAGCTTTCTTT. It specifies CASSLISPLNTEAFF. The whole variable domain, remainder taken from reference TRBV5-1 and TRBJ1-1, is KAGVTQTPRYLIKTRGQQVTLSCSPISGHRSVSWYQQTPGQGLQFLFEYFSETQRNKGNFPGRFSGRQFSNSRSEMNVSTLELGDSALYLCASSLISPLNTEAFFGQGTRLTVV.

This clonotype came up many times. The gene calls are TRBV7-9 and TRBJ2-5, with TRBD2 matching 10 bases. Trimming cost V 2 bases and J 2 bases; bases outside gene matches: 5. Germline CDR1 SEHNR, CDR2 FQNEAQ (reference sequence). The CDR3 totals 16 residues. The chain's CDR3 is CASSLLASGGQETQYF. DNA of the CDR3: TGTGCCAGCAGCTTACTTGCTAGCGGGGGACAAGAGACCCAGTACTTC.

This clonotype was recorded at least ten times. The chain has TRBV21-1 and TRBJ2-7. TRBV21-1 represents a pseudogene. This CDR3 contains 13 residues. Written as DNA, the CDR3 is TGTGCCAGCAGCAAAGGCAGCCTCTACGAGCAGTACTTC. Encoded protein: CASSKGSLYEQYF.

The chain has TRBV30 and TRBJ2-2; TRBD2 matches at 10 bases. Looked up from germline, CDR1 is GTSNPN and CDR2 is SVGIG (reference sequence). The junction had 4 bases not matched to a gene; V was cut back by 0 bases and J by 3 bases. CDR3 length: 16 amino acids. CDR3 nucleotide sequence: TGTGCCTGGAGTGTGTCGACTAGCGGGTACACCGGGGAGCTGTTTTTT. It yields the protein CAWSVSTSGYTGELFF. Variable domain in full (rest from reference TRBV30 and TRBJ2-2): SQTIHQWPATLVQPVGSPLSLECTVEGTSNPNLYWYRQAAGRGLQLLFYSVGIGQISSEVPQNLSASRPQDRQFILSSKKLLLSDSGFYLCAWSVSTSGYTGELFFGEGSRLTVL.

This clonotype was observed many times. The gene calls are TRBV12-3 or TRBV12-4 and TRBJ2-5; D perhaps matches TRBD2 (6 bases). This CDR3 is built from 15 residues. Trimming shortened V by 2 bases and J by 2 bases, and 12 bases separated the two germline ends. As DNA, the CDR3 is TGTGCCAGCAGTTTACCGGGACTGGTACAAGAGACCCAGTACTTC. This sequence encodes CASSLPGLVQETQYF.

The rearrangement links TRBV24-1 to TRBJ2-6; the D gene is possibly TRBD2 (5 bases). V lost 4 bases and J lost 1, with 10 bases in between. Per germline, CDR1 KGHDR and CDR2 SFDVKD. The CDR3 contains 16 residues. CDR3 nucleotides: TGTGCCACCAGTGACCCGCGGACTTCTGGGGCCAACGTCCTGACTTTC. The encoded protein is CATSDPRTSGANVLTF.

J is TRBJ2-3 and V is TRBV20-1; D is uncertain. Germline V lookup: CDR1 DFQATT, CDR2 SNEGSKA (reference sequence). The CDR3 runs to 10 residues. Between the trimmed V and J ends, which lost 6 bases and 6 bases, there was a span of 7 bases. CDR3 nucleotide sequence: TGCAGTGCCAGGTGGGATACGCAGTATTTT. Protein product: CSARWDTQYF.

This clonotype has at least ten counts. This rearrangement joins TRBV6-2 or TRBV6-3 to TRBJ2-7; 7 bases align to TRBD1. V gave up 10 bases and J gave up 2 bases; unmatched junction bases: 14. The CDR3 consists of 15 residues. CDR1 and CDR2 from the germline V gene are MNHEY and SVGEGT. CDR3 nucleotides: TGTGCCACCAACAGGGGCATCTCCACCGCCTACGAGCAGTACTTC. As protein: CATNRGISTAYEQYF.

The chain couples TRBV28 to TRBJ2-7, with 12 nucleotides matching TRBD1. The length of the CDR3 is 16 residues. Germline loops: CDR1 MDHEN, CDR2 SYDVKM. V shed 4 bases, J shed 0 bases, and the junction held 4 bases outside the gene matches. The DNA of the CDR3 is TGTGCCAGCAGTTCTCCGGGACAGGGGGCCTCCTACGAGCAGTACTTC. Its translation is CASSSPGQGASYEQYF.

The rearrangement joins TRBV20-1 to TRBJ2-3; 13 positions agree with TRBD2. This CDR3 has 18 residues. Germline-derived CDR1 and CDR2 are DFQATT and SNEGSKA (reference sequence). Trimming removed 6 bases from V and 1 base from J; junction bases left unmatched: 13. The CDR3 is CSAQGGTSGKSRTDTQYF. The DNA for the CDR3 is TGCAGTGCCCAGGGCGGGACTAGCGGGAAAAGCCGCACAGATACGCAGTATTTT.

This clonotype was recorded at least ten times. The rearrangement joins TRBV20-1 to TRBJ2-5; perhaps D is TRBD1 or TRBD2 (5 bases each). Germline CDR1 reads DFQATT; CDR2 reads SNEGSKA (reference sequence). CDR3 length: 14 residues. V was shortened by 3 bases and J by 5 bases, with 16 bases between the two germline ends. CDR3 amino acids: CSARGVAQWETQYF. The CDR3 DNA reads TGCAGTGCTAGGGGGGTAGCCCAGTGGGAGACCCAGTACTTC.

The chain couples TRBV7-3 to TRBJ1-2, with D hard to call. This CDR3 has 15 amino acids. Trimming cost V 2 bases and J 2 bases, with 12 bases left between them. Germline V CDR1 and CDR2: SGHTA, FQGTGA. The CDR3 region is CASSLHRTKNYGYTF. Written as DNA, the CDR3 is TGTGCCAGCAGCTTACACAGAACAAAGAACTATGGCTACACCTTC.

This clonotype was seen many times. The chain uses TRBV3-1 and TRBJ1-1; tentative D call: TRBD1 (5 bases). The CDR3 runs 14 residues. Deletions cut 4 bases from V and 0 bases from J, with 9 bases between. Germline assignment: CDR1 LGHDT and CDR2 YNNKEL (reference sequence). In DNA form, the CDR3 reads TGTGCCAGCAGCCCGGGGGATTTGAACACTGAAGCTTTCTTT. This encodes CASSPGDLNTEAFF.

This sequence joins TRBV11-3 and TRBJ2-6; D gene uncertain. The germline V and J ends were trimmed by 4 bases and 0 bases, with 7 bases remaining between them. The CDR3 is made up of 15 amino acids. Germline V CDR1 and CDR2: SGHNT, YENEEA. CDR3 nucleotide sequence: TGTGCCAGCAGCTCAGACCCCTCTGGGGCCAACGTCCTGACTTTC. Its translation: CASSSDPSGANVLTF.

This chain uses TRBV7-2 with TRBJ2-4; D might be TRBD2 (6 bases). This CDR3 has 16 residues. Trimming removed 5 bases at V and 3 bases at J, with 17 bases between. Per germline, CDR1 SGHTA and CDR2 FQGNSA. CDR3 nucleotides: TGTGCCAGCAGCCCCCGGGGCGGGGTGGGCAAAAACATTCAGTACTTC. Translated: CASSPRGGVGKNIQYF.

In nucleotides, the CDR3 is TGTGCCAGCAGCCGCCGGGAAGGTACCTACGAGCAGTACTTC. Its protein is CASSRREGTYEQYF. V usage is TRBV7-9 and J usage is TRBJ2-7, with D possibly being TRBD2 (5 bases). The V gene's germline CDR1 is SEHNR and CDR2 FQNEAQ (reference sequence). This CDR3 has 14 residues. V lost 5 bases and J lost 2, with 13 bases in between.

The rearrangement joins TRBV6-1 to TRBJ2-2; 8 bases agree with TRBD2. Looked up from germline, CDR1 is MNHNS and CDR2 is SASEGT. J gave up 2 bases and V 6 bases, and 8 bases lay outside the gene matches. There are 16 residues in the CDR3. The CDR3 coding sequence is TGTGCCAGCAGCCCCACTAGCGGAGTTAACACCGGGGAGCTGTTTTTT. Translated: CASSPTSGVNTGELFF.

The V gene is TRBV6-2 or TRBV6-3, the J gene TRBJ2-7; the D gene is possibly TRBD2 (6 bases). The V end lost 7 bases, the J end lost 11 bases, and 30 bases lay between the germline ends. This CDR3 has 16 residues. CDR1 is MNHEY, CDR2 SVGEGT, per germline. The CDR3 DNA is TGTGCCAGCACCCAGCCTGGGGGACTCGCCGCCTCACTAGAGTACTTC. Its protein product is CASTQPGGLAASLEYF.

The rearrangement links TRBV24-1 to TRBJ2-1; 14 nucleotides line up with TRBD2. Per germline, CDR1 KGHDR and CDR2 SFDVKD. The V and J ends lost 4 bases and 5 bases, in that order; junction bases with no gene match: 6. The CDR3 contains 17 residues. The CDR3 region is CATSDPGTSGSDNEQFF. CDR3 in DNA: TGTGCCACCAGTGACCCAGGGACTAGCGGGAGTGACAATGAGCAGTTCTTC.

The sample holds a few counts of this clonotype. This chain's CDR3 is CASSGGPGANVLTF. CDR3 coding DNA: TGTGCCAGCAGCGGGGGGCCTGGGGCCAACGTCCTGACTTTC. V is TRBV7-2 and J is TRBJ2-6; possibly TRBD1 or TRBD2 for D (6 bases each). The V and J ends lost 5 bases and 2 bases respectively, with 7 bases between them. The CDR3 covers 14 residues. Looked up from germline, CDR1 is SGHTA and CDR2 is FQGNSA.

The chain couples TRBV20-1 to TRBJ1-1; no reliable D call. CDR1 and CDR2 from the germline V gene are DFQATT and SNEGSKA (reference sequence). CDR3 length: 13 amino acids. The V and J ends lost 6 bases and 6 bases respectively, with 17 bases between them. The CDR3 region has the DNA TGCAGTGCCATGACGGGTGAGGGCGCTGAAGCTTTCTTT. Translated: CSAMTGEGAEAFF.

The chain is built from TRBV2 and TRBJ2-5; 7 positions match TRBD1. V trimming: 7 bases; J trimming: 5 bases; junction bases outside the gene matches: 10. This CDR3 region has 14 residues. Looked up from germline, CDR1 is SNHLY and CDR2 is FYNNEI. The CDR3, as DNA: TGTGCCAGCAAACCCCACAGGGGAGCGGAGACCCAGTACTTC. It encodes CASKPHRGAETQYF.

The chain couples TRBV29-1 to TRBJ2-7; possibly TRBD1 or TRBD2 for D (5 bases each). The CDR3 extends over 13 amino acids. V dropped 6 bases and J dropped 6 bases, with 18 bases sitting between them. Germline CDR1 reads SQVTM; CDR2 reads ANQGSEA. This CDR3 is CSVGEGRASEQYF. Here the CDR3 DNA reads TGCAGCGTGGGAGAGGGCAGGGCGAGCGAGCAGTACTTC.